The clone carrying this TCR beta chain was observed a single time. The antigen remains undetermined. The CDR3 has 14 residues. Germline values: CDR1 MNHEY, CDR2 SVGAGI. J lost 5 bases, V lost 2 bases, and 4 bases had no gene match. This entry comes from a study of cytomegalovirus exposure and HLA in healthy donors. Study results and limitations: Rarity marked most TCR sequences, yet some public TCRs occurred in many donors. It was approximately 150 TCR beta chains that were listed as cytomegalovirus-associated.

The protocol was immunoSEQ multiplex PCR, while the TCRdb copy is restricted to in-frame clones and leaves out a portion. The sample gives fewer than 350,000 clones, 88% of which show up once; about 0.85% is in the top ten. The chain is built from TRBV6-5 and TRBJ2-5, with 8 bases fitting TRBD1. The material sequenced was PBMCs. The sequence was obtained from a woman aged 18-29 years in good health and CMV-seronegative. CDR3 amino acids: CASSYAGGAETQYF. CDR3 coding DNA: TGTGCCAGCAGTTACGCAGGGGGCGCCGAGACCCAGTACTTC.